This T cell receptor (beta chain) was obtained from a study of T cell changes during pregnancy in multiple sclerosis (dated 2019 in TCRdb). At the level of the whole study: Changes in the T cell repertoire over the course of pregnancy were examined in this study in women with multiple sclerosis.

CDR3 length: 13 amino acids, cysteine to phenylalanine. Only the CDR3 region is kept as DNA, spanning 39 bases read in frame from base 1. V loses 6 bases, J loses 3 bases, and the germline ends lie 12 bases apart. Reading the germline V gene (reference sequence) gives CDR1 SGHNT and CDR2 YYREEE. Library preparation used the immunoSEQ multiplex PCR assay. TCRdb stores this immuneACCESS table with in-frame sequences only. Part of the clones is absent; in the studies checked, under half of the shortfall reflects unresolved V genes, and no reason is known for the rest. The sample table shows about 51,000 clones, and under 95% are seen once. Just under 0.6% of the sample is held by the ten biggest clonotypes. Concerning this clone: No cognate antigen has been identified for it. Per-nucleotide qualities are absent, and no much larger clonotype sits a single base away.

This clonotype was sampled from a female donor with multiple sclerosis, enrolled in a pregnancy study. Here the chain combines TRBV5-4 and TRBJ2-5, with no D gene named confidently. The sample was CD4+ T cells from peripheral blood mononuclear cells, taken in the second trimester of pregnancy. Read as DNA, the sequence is TGTGCCAGCAAGGAGCCGGCAGAAGAGACCCAGTACTTC. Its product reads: CASKEPAEETQYF.